One sample yielded the 10 T cell receptor beta chains listed below, sequenced in a study of blood T cell repertoires in COVID-19 (dated by TCRdb to the early 2020s). Receptors were amplified or captured by the immunoSEQ multiplex PCR assay. What TCRdb holds here is the immuneACCESS table cut down to in-frame rearrangements. Part of the clones is not present; checked against another copy, under half of the missing clones reflect an unresolved V gene, and the others are unexplained. Here the sample has fewer than 110,000 clones; 85% to 95% occur a single time. The ten largest clones take up around 6% of the sample. The specimen sequenced was peripheral blood. These receptors were taken from a man aged 50 to 59 with active COVID-19.

The V and J genes are TRBV10-3 and TRBJ1-1, with 8 nucleotides matching TRBD1. Trimming removed 0 bases from V and 3 bases from J; junction bases left unmatched: 9. CDR1 ENHRY and CDR2 SYGVKD come from the germline V gene. This CDR3 region has 17 residues. The CDR3 reads CAISESAGGEGDTEAFF. For the CDR3, the DNA is TGTGCCATCAGTGAGTCAGCAGGGGGCGAAGGGGACACTGAAGCTTTCTTT.

CDR3 coding DNA: TGTGCCAGCTCACCCCGACAGGGGGCAGTGCCGAACACCGGGGAGCTGTTTTTT. Encoded protein: CASSPRQGAVPNTGELFF. V is TRBV18 and J is TRBJ2-2, with 10 bases fitting TRBD1. V shed 3 bases, J shed 0 bases, and the junction held 7 bases outside the gene matches. The CDR3 has 18 amino acids. Germline CDR1 reads KGHSH; CDR2 reads LQKENI. Full variable domain (remainder filled in from reference TRBV18 and TRBJ2-2): NAGVMQNPRHLVRRRGQEARLRCSPMKGHSHVYWYRQLPEEGLKFMVYLQKENIIDESGMPKERFSAEFPKEGPSILRIQQVVRGDSAAYFCASSPRQGAVPNTGELFFGEGSRLTVL.

The chain carries TRBV11-2 and TRBJ1-2; D gene uncertain. The CDR3 runs to 16 residues. Germline V gene sequence: CDR1 SGHAT, CDR2 FQNNGV. V dropped 3 bases and J dropped 1 base, with 15 bases sitting between them. Here the CDR3 DNA reads TGTGCCAGCAGCTTCCGACACCCAGCTCTTAACTATGGCTACACCTTC. This gives the protein CASSFRHPALNYGYTF. Drawing the rest from reference TRBV11-2 and TRBJ1-2, the complete variable domain is EAGVAQSPRYKIIEKRQSVAFWCNPISGHATLYWYQQILGQGPKLLIQFQNNGVVDDSQLPKDRFSAERLKGVDSTLKIQPAKLEDSAVYLCASSFRHPALNYGYTFGSGTRLTVV.

The chain links TRBV28 to TRBJ1-6; 7 bases fit TRBD1. V shed 4 bases, J shed 15 bases, and the junction held 3 bases outside the gene matches. There are 11 residues in the CDR3. The V gene's germline CDR1 is MDHEN and CDR2 SYDVKM. CDR3 nucleotide sequence: TGTGCCAGCAGTTCCGGACAGGTCCTCCACTTT. It specifies CASSSGQVLHF. Full variable domain (missing parts from reference TRBV28 and TRBJ1-6): DVKVTQSSRYLVKRTGEKVFLECVQDMDHENMFWYRQDPGLGLRLIYFSYDVKMKEKGDIPEGYSVSREKKERFSLILESASTNQTSMYLCASSSGQVLHFGNGTRLTVT.

The genes are TRBV10-3 and TRBJ1-1; D not resolved. Trimming took 2 bases from V and 0 from J, leaving 7 bases between them. In germline, CDR1 is ENHRY, CDR2 SYGVKD. This CDR3 comprises 14 residues. The CDR3 DNA reads TGTGCCATCAGTGAGGTACAGATGAACACTGAAGCTTTCTTT. This gives the protein CAISEVQMNTEAFF.

This clone has a single count. The rearrangement links TRBV19 to TRBJ2-4; 11 nucleotides match TRBD2. This CDR3 is built from 13 residues. CDR1 LNHDA and CDR2 SQIVND come from the germline V gene (reference sequence). After removal of 10 bases from V and 5 bases from J, the junction contained 4 bases not matched to a gene. CDR3 nucleotides: TGTGCCACCGGGGGACTAGCGGAAAACATTCAGTACTTC. Translation: CATGGLAENIQYF.

The V gene is TRBV5-1, the J gene TRBJ1-4; D ambiguous. The V end lost 4 bases, the J end lost 0 bases, and 16 bases lay between the germline ends. This CDR3 has 17 residues. Germline V gene data show CDR1 as SGHRS and CDR2 as YFSETQ. The CDR3 loop reads CASSLLPTHSTNEKLFF. The CDR3, as DNA: TGCGCCAGCAGCCTACTCCCGACACACTCAACTAATGAAAAACTGTTTTTT.

The CDR3 coding sequence is TGTGCCAGCAGTCCGACCGGGACTAGGGGGAATGAGCAGTTCTTC. Its protein product is CASSPTGTRGNEQFF. The chain uses TRBV25-1 and TRBJ2-1, with 8 positions matching TRBD2. Trimming removed 5 bases from V and 7 bases from J; junction bases left unmatched: 10. The germline CDR1 and CDR2 sequences are MGHDK and SYGVNS. This CDR3 has 15 residues.

The V gene is TRBV11-2, the J gene TRBJ2-3, with no clear D. The germline V gene encodes CDR1 SGHAT and CDR2 FQNNGV. The V gene lost 5 bases and the J gene lost 5 bases, with 8 bases spanning the gap. The CDR3 length is 12 residues. This chain's CDR3 is CASSAVLDTQYF. The DNA for the CDR3 is TGTGCCAGCAGCGCGGTTCTAGATACGCAGTATTTT.

The chain uses TRBV25-1 and TRBJ1-4; no clear D. Trimming removed 1 base at V and 5 bases at J, with 17 bases between. Looked up from germline, CDR1 is MGHDK and CDR2 is SYGVNS. This CDR3 spans 17 amino acids. For the CDR3, the DNA is TGTGCCAGCAGTGAATCGGCCCTGGGAGGGATCAATGAAAAACTGTTTTTT. This gives the protein CASSESALGGINEKLFF.